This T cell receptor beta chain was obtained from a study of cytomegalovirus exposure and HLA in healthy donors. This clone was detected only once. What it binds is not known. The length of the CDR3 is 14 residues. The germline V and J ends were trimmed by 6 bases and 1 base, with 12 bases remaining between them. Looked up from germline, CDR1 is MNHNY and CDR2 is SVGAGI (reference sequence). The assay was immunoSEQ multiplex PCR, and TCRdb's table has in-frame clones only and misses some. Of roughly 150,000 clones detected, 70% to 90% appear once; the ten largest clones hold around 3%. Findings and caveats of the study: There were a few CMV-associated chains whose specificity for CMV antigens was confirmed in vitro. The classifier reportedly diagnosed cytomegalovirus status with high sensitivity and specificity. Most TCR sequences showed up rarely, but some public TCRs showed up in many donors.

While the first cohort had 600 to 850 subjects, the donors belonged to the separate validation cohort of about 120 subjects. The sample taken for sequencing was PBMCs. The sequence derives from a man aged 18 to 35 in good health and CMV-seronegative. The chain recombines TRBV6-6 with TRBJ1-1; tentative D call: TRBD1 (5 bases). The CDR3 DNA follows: TGTGCCAGCAGCCCCACGACAGAGAACACTGAAGCTTTCTTT. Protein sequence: CASSPTTENTEAFF.